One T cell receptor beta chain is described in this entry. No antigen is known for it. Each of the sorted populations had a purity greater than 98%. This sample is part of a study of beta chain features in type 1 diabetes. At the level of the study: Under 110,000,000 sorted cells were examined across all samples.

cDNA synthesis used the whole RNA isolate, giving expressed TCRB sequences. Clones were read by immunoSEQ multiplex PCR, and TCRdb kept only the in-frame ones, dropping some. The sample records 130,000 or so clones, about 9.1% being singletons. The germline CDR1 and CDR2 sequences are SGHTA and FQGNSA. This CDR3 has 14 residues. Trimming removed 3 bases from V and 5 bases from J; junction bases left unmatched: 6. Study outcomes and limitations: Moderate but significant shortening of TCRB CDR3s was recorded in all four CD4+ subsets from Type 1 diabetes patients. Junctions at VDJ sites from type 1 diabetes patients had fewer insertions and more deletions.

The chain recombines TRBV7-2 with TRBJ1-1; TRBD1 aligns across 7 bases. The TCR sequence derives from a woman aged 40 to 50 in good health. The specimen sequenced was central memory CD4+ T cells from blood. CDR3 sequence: CASSFEGARTEAFF. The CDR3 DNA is TGTGCCAGCAGCTTCGAGGGGGCGAGAACTGAAGCTTTCTTT.